The 17 T cell receptor beta chains reported below all come from one sample, sequenced in a study of T cell responses to AZD1222 COVID-19 vaccine. TCRdb's copy holds only in-frame clones and misses some; the assay was immunoSEQ multiplex PCR. The sample shows 40,000 to 60,000 clones, around 85% of them seen only once. The sequencing used peripheral blood, collected on day 0 of MenACWY control vaccination. The receptors were sampled from an adult in good health.

This clone was observed a few times. CDR3 in amino acids: CASSEGRGETQYF. The CDR3 DNA reads TGTGCCAGCAGTGAGGGCAGGGGCGAGACCCAGTACTTC. V usage is TRBV2 and J usage is TRBJ2-5, with D maybe TRBD1 (6 bases). Looked up from germline, CDR1 is SNHLY and CDR2 is FYNNEI. V was cut by 3 bases and J by 5 bases, with 10 bases left in between. The CDR3 loop spans 13 amino acids.

The V call is TRBV13, the J call TRBJ2-1; D unclear. This CDR3 has 13 residues. From germline, CDR1 is PRHDT and CDR2 FYEKMQ (reference sequence). Deletions cut 2 bases from V and 9 bases from J, with 11 bases between. The CDR3 DNA follows: TGTGCCAGCAGCTTAAAGGCGATGGGTGAGCAGTTCTTC. It specifies CASSLKAMGEQFF.

The chain is built from TRBV5-8 and TRBJ1-2, with a tentative D call TRBD1 (5 bases). V was shortened by 4 bases and J by 3 bases, with 13 bases between the two germline ends. CDR1 is SGHTS, CDR2 YDEGEE, per germline. CDR3 length equals 14 residues. In DNA, the CDR3 is TGTGCCAGCAGCCTTACCGGGACCTACTATGGCTACACCTTC. This encodes CASSLTGTYYGYTF.

V gene TRBV10-1 combines with J gene TRBJ1-1; D is unclear. Germline loops: CDR1 WNHNN, CDR2 SYGVQD (reference sequence). The CDR3 is 14 amino acids. V dropped 8 bases and J dropped 0 bases, with 13 bases sitting between them. The CDR3 DNA is TGCGCCAGCGGAAGGCGGGAAATGAACACTGAAGCTTTCTTT. Translation gives CASGRREMNTEAFF.

J is TRBJ2-1 and V is TRBV7-2; possibly TRBD2 for D (5 bases). This CDR3 is 15 amino acids long. Trimming removed 5 bases from V and 0 bases from J, with 11 bases in between. Germline V gives CDR1 SGHTA, CDR2 FQGNSA. CDR3: CASSAKSGSYNEQFF. The CDR3 DNA follows: TGTGCCAGCAGCGCTAAGAGCGGCTCCTACAATGAGCAGTTCTTC.

Concerning this clone itself: One end of the junction varies from germline; a read error may be responsible. The chain is built from TRBV9 and TRBJ2-2, with 9 nucleotides matching TRBD2. The CDR3 covers 16 residues. The V gene's germline CDR1 is SGDLS and CDR2 YYNGEE. The CDR3 protein is CASSVAGLANAGELFF. The CDR3 region has the DNA TGTGCCAGCAGCGTAGCAGGACTAGCGAACGCCGGGGAGCTGTTTTTT.

J is TRBJ1-4 and V is TRBV4-2; 11 nucleotides agree with TRBD1. The V gene end was trimmed by 0 bases and the J gene end by 7 bases; junction bases not matched to a gene: 10. CDR1 and CDR2 (germline): LGHNA, YNFKEQ. CDR3 length: 18 residues. In DNA form, the CDR3 reads TGTGCCAGCAGCCAAGACCGCCGGCCGGGACAGGGGGGTGAAAAACTGTTTTTT. It is translated as CASSQDRRPGQGGEKLFF.

The chain has TRBV5-1 and TRBJ1-6, with D hard to call. Trimming stripped 0 bases from V and 7 bases from J, with 8 bases between. This CDR3 is 14 amino acids long. Germline assignment: CDR1 SGHRS and CDR2 YFSETQ. The CDR3 reads CASSLDGVNSPLHF. In DNA, the CDR3 is TGCGCCAGCAGCTTGGACGGGGTCAATTCACCCCTCCACTTT.

This clone was counted between two and nine times. The chain combines TRBV7-8 with TRBJ2-1; 7 bases align to TRBD1. The V segment lost 3 bases and the J segment 3 bases; nucleotides outside the gene matches: 5. Per germline, CDR1 SGHVS and CDR2 FQNEAQ. CDR3 length: 15 residues. CDR3 nucleotides: TGTGCCAGCAGCTTGGGGACAGCAGTCTACAATGAGCAGTTCTTC. Its translation is CASSLGTAVYNEQFF.

This clone was recorded only once. The CDR3 region is CASTGQGAIDTQYF. The CDR3 coding sequence is TGTGCCAGCACGGGACAGGGGGCAATAGATACGCAGTATTTT. This chain links TRBV6-5 with TRBJ2-3, with TRBD1 matching over 12 bases. V dropped 7 bases and J dropped 5; count of bases not matched to a gene: 4. The length of the CDR3 is 14 residues. Germline V gene data show CDR1 as MNHEY and CDR2 as SVGAGI.

V gene TRBV5-4 combines with J gene TRBJ1-6; D might be TRBD1 (5 bases). The CDR3 runs 16 residues. Trimming shortened V by 4 bases and J by 3 bases, and 14 bases separated the two germline ends. Germline V gives CDR1 SGHNT, CDR2 YYREEE (reference sequence). The CDR3 DNA reads TGTGCCAGCAGCGCGGGACGTCCGAACTATAATTCACCCCTCCACTTT. Amino acids: CASSAGRPNYNSPLHF.

The genes are TRBV29-1 and TRBJ2-2; a weak D match, TRBD1 (7 bases). V shed 4 bases and J shed 5 bases, with 14 bases lying between them. Germline V gene lookup returns CDR1 SQVTM and CDR2 ANQGSEA. This CDR3 contains 14 residues. CDR3 region: CSVARGVGTGELFF. The CDR3 DNA reads TGCAGCGTTGCCAGGGGGGTCGGGACCGGGGAGCTGTTTTTT.

The chain links TRBV5-6 to TRBJ1-4, with 9 positions matching TRBD1. The CDR3 extends over 14 amino acids. Losses at the gene ends were 4 bases for V and 6 bases for J; bases not matched to a gene: 4. The germline V gene has CDR1 SGHDT and CDR2 YYEEEE. In nucleotides, the CDR3 is TGTGCCAGCAGCGGGGACAGGGTGGATGAAAAACTGTTTTTT. Protein sequence: CASSGDRVDEKLFF.

V is TRBV6-5 and J is TRBJ2-1; TRBD2 matches 11 bases. V gave up 2 bases and J gave up 9 bases; unmatched junction bases: 6. The CDR3 has 15 amino acids. The germline V gene has CDR1 MNHEY and CDR2 SVGAGI. The CDR3 sequence: CASSYGTGLAVEQFF. The CDR3 coding sequence is TGTGCCAGCAGTTACGGGACGGGACTAGCGGTTGAGCAGTTCTTC.

V is TRBV5-1 and J is TRBJ2-2; no definite D call. Trimming removed 1 base at V and 4 bases at J, with 8 bases between. CDR1 and CDR2 from the germline V gene are SGHRS and YFSETQ. CDR3 size: 14 residues. This chain's CDR3 is CASSLKGTTGELFF. DNA for the CDR3: TGCGCCAGCAGCTTGAAGGGAACCACCGGGGAGCTGTTTTTT.

The chain joins TRBV11-3 to TRBJ1-1; TRBD1 aligns across 7 bases. The V gene's germline CDR1 is SGHNT and CDR2 YENEEA. The CDR3 contains 13 residues. With 6 bases clipped from V and 10 bases from J, the junction kept 11 bases outside the gene matches. The CDR3 coding sequence is TGTGCCAGCAGTAAGACAGGGTCCGTCGGAGCTTTCTTT. Translation gives CASSKTGSVGAFF.

The chain employs TRBV9 and TRBJ1-5; the D is unclear. The germline V gene has CDR1 SGDLS and CDR2 YYNGEE. Deletions cut 0 bases from V and 0 bases from J, with 4 bases between. The CDR3 consists of 14 residues. Written as DNA, the CDR3 is TGTGCCAGCAGCGTAGACCCTAGCAATCAGCCCCAGCATTTT. Translation: CASSVDPSNQPQHF.